This passage covers 22 T cell receptor beta chains from one sample sequenced in a study of cytomegalovirus exposure and HLA in healthy donors. The PCR employed 60 Vbeta primers together with 13 Jbeta primers. Sequenced by immunoSEQ multiplex PCR; TCRdb stores in-frame clones only, minus some. The data hold roughly 170,000 clones, with 80% to 90% observed a single time. The sequencing input was PBMCs. The source is a woman under 30 in good health and CMV-seronegative.

The chain joins TRBV6-4 to TRBJ2-7, with D perhaps matching TRBD2 (6 bases). Germline assignment: CDR1 MRHNA and CDR2 SNTAGT. V was pared by 4 bases and J by 5 bases, with 12 bases between. This CDR3 comprises 13 residues. The CDR3: CASSGLAKHEQYF. Written as DNA, the CDR3 is TGTGCCAGCAGTGGGCTAGCGAAACACGAGCAGTACTTC.

The CDR3 sequence is CASSIDRSAGEQYF. As DNA, the CDR3 is TGTGCCAGTAGTATAGATCGCTCGGCAGGTGAGCAGTACTTC. The chain links TRBV19 to TRBJ2-7; no definite D call. The V and J ends lost 0 bases and 7 bases respectively, with 13 bases between them. The CDR3 sequence is 14 residues long. Germline V gene lookup returns CDR1 LNHDA and CDR2 SQIVND (reference sequence). The complete variable domain, with remaining parts taken from reference TRBV19 and TRBJ2-7, reads DGGITQSPKYLFRKEGQNVTLSCEQNLNHDAMYWYRQDPGQGLRLIYYSQIVNDFQKGDIAEGYSVSREKKESFPLTVTSAQKNPTAFYLCASSIDRSAGEQYFGPGTRLTVT.

The J gene is TRBJ2-3, the V gene TRBV2; maybe TRBD1 (6 bases). Germline CDR1 is SNHLY and CDR2 is FYNNEI. Trimming stripped 6 bases from V and 0 bases from J, with 16 bases between. CDR3 length equals 16 residues. CDR3 loop: CASRGGVTGSTDTQYF. As DNA, the CDR3 is TGTGCCAGCAGAGGGGGAGTGACGGGGAGCACAGATACGCAGTATTTT.

The chain is built from TRBV27 and TRBJ2-5; TRBD1 agrees at 8 bases. J was trimmed by 5 bases and V by 5 bases; bases with no gene match: 10. The CDR3 length is 15 residues. CDR1 MNHEY and CDR2 SMNVEV come from the germline V gene (reference sequence). CDR3 in amino acids: CASSPTGQAWETQYF. The CDR3 DNA follows: TGTGCCAGCAGTCCCACGGGACAGGCTTGGGAGACCCAGTACTTC.

CDR3 sequence: CASFDRPSGANVLTF. As DNA, the CDR3 is TGTGCCAGCTTCGACAGGCCCTCTGGGGCCAACGTCCTGACTTTC. The chain uses TRBV5-5 and TRBJ2-6; D may be TRBD1 (6 bases). The CDR3 spans 15 residues. From germline, CDR1 is SGHKS and CDR2 YYEKEE (reference sequence). The ends were cut back, 7 bases at V and 0 bases at J, with 11 bases in the middle. The whole variable domain, filled in from reference TRBV5-5 and TRBJ2-6, reads DAGVTQSPTHLIKTRGQQVTLRCSPISGHKSVSWYQQVLGQGPQFIFQYYEKEERGRGNFPDRFSARQFPNYSSELNVNALLLGDSALYLCASFDRPSGANVLTFGAGSRLTVL.

The rearrangement joins TRBV11-2 to TRBJ2-1, with TRBD2 matching over 8 bases. With 0 bases clipped from V and 10 bases from J, the junction kept 11 bases outside the gene matches. The germline CDR1 and CDR2 sequences are SGHAT and FQNNGV. The CDR3 covers 16 residues. Written as DNA, the CDR3 is TGTGCCAGCAGCTTAGATGTTTCCGCGGGAGGTAAGGAGCAGTTCTTC. It is translated as CASSLDVSAGGKEQFF.

The genes are TRBV5-1 and TRBJ2-1; 7 bases are shared with TRBD2. The V segment lost 3 bases and the J segment 6 bases; nucleotides outside the gene matches: 12. This CDR3 is 16 amino acids long. Germline CDR1 and CDR2: SGHRS and YFSETQ. The CDR3 nucleotides read TGCGCCAGCAGCTCGCCCGGGGGGACCCCCCCCAATGAGCAGTTCTTC. Translating it yields CASSSPGGTPPNEQFF.

The V and J genes are TRBV7-9 and TRBJ1-2; 7 nucleotides agree with TRBD1. The CDR3 sequence is 15 residues long. With V trimmed by 3 bases and J by 3 bases, 7 bases remained unmatched. CDR1 and CDR2 (germline): SEHNR, FQNEAQ (reference sequence). CDR3 coding DNA: TGTGCCAGCAGCTTGGGGACAGCTGCTGACTATGGCTACACCTTC. Its protein is CASSLGTAADYGYTF.

The chain joins TRBV5-1 to TRBJ2-1; 7 bases align to TRBD2. The V and J ends lost 2 bases and 6 bases, in that order; junction bases with no gene match: 5. Germline V gene lookup returns CDR1 SGHRS and CDR2 YFSETQ. CDR3 length equals 14 residues. CDR3 coding DNA: TGCGCCAGCAGCTTTCAACTAGCGATCAATGAGCAGTTCTTC. Protein: CASSFQLAINEQFF.

This clone was seen more than once but under ten times. The CDR3 DNA follows: TGCAGTGCTGAGGGTACCTACGAGCAGTACTTC. Translated: CSAEGTYEQYF. This chain connects TRBV20-1 to TRBJ2-7; the D gene is possibly TRBD2 (5 bases). CDR1 DFQATT and CDR2 SNEGSKA come from the germline V gene (reference sequence). The CDR3 runs 11 residues. The V end was cut by 5 bases, the J end by 2 bases, with 7 bases between.

V and J are TRBV5-6 and TRBJ2-7; 7 nucleotides align to TRBD2. V lost 0 bases to trimming and J lost 5 bases; unmatched junction nucleotides: 8. This CDR3 spans 15 amino acids. Germline V lookup: CDR1 SGHDT, CDR2 YYEEEE. The CDR3 region is CASSLALLGGDEQYF. The CDR3 DNA sequence: TGTGCCAGCAGCTTGGCCCTGTTGGGAGGGGACGAGCAGTACTTC.

The CDR3 nucleotides read TGTGCCAGCAGCCGGACAGGGATGACTGCTGGGGCCAACGTCCTGACTTTC. Translated, it gives CASSRTGMTAGANVLTF. The chain employs TRBV5-4 and TRBJ2-6; 8 bases line up with TRBD1. The germline V gene has CDR1 SGHNT and CDR2 YYREEE (reference sequence). The CDR3 spans 17 residues. The junction had 8 bases not matched to a gene; V was cut back by 4 bases and J by 2 bases.

This chain joins TRBV28 and TRBJ2-3; 9 positions match TRBD2. CDR1 and CDR2 from the germline V gene are MDHEN and SYDVKM. After removal of 2 bases from V and 2 bases from J, the junction contained 5 bases not matched to a gene. The CDR3 runs to 16 residues. CDR3: CASSLPSGKYTDTQYF. DNA for the CDR3: TGTGCCAGCAGTTTACCTAGCGGGAAGTACACAGATACGCAGTATTTT.

The genes are TRBV27 and TRBJ2-3; 7 positions agree with TRBD2. V gave up 4 bases and J gave up 2 bases; unmatched junction bases: 6. Germline CDR1 MNHEY, CDR2 SMNVEV (reference sequence). This CDR3 region has 15 residues. CDR3 amino acids: CASSSLAELTDTQYF. CDR3 DNA sequence: TGTGCCAGCAGTTCGCTAGCGGAACTCACAGATACGCAGTATTTT.

V and J are TRBV4-1 and TRBJ2-3, with a tentative D call TRBD1 (6 bases). The CDR3 length is 16 residues. The V end was cut by 4 bases, the J end by 1 base, with 15 bases between. CDR1 MGHRA and CDR2 YSYEKL come from the germline V gene. The CDR3: CASSRQGHGGTDTQYF. In nucleotides, the CDR3 is TGCGCCAGCAGCCGGCAGGGACATGGGGGCACAGATACGCAGTATTTT.

The chain is built from TRBV19 and TRBJ2-3, with 8 bases fitting TRBD1. The germline V gene encodes CDR1 LNHDA and CDR2 SQIVND (reference sequence). J gave up 4 bases and V 8 bases, and 8 bases lay outside the gene matches. The CDR3 has 14 amino acids. CDR3 nucleotides: TGTGCCAGTGGCTCAGGGGGCTCAGCAGATACGCAGTATTTT. It yields the protein CASGSGGSADTQYF.

A single count supports this clone. This chain uses TRBV28 with TRBJ2-5, with a weak D call TRBD1 (6 bases). Germline V gives CDR1 MDHEN, CDR2 SYDVKM. Trimming stripped 2 bases from V and 1 base from J, with 11 bases between. This CDR3 spans 15 amino acids. CDR3 DNA: TGTGCCAGCAGTTTACTTTGGGGGCGCCAAGAGACCCAGTACTTC. It is translated as CASSLLWGRQETQYF.

This rearrangement joins TRBV18 to TRBJ2-3; D possibly corresponds to TRBD2 (7 bases). Germline assignment: CDR1 KGHSH and CDR2 LQKENI. The CDR3 is 15 amino acids. Between the trimmed V and J ends, which lost 3 bases and 2 bases, there was a span of 12 bases. The CDR3 bases are TGTGCCAGCTCACCGGCGGGGGCCTCCACAGATACGCAGTATTTT. Its translation is CASSPAGASTDTQYF.

In its sample, this clone was seen once. The chain combines TRBV19 with TRBJ1-3, with a possible D match to TRBD1 (6 bases). V lost 4 bases to trimming and J lost 0 bases, with 10 bases between them. This CDR3 has 15 amino acids. CDR1 is LNHDA and CDR2 is SQIVND in the germline V gene (reference sequence). CDR3 residues: CASSTRTVSGNTIYF. DNA of the CDR3: TGTGCCAGTAGTACCCGGACAGTCTCTGGAAACACCATATATTTT.

The rearrangement joins TRBV13 to TRBJ2-3; the D gene is possibly TRBD2 (6 bases). The CDR3 totals 14 residues. CDR1 is PRHDT, CDR2 FYEKMQ, per germline (reference sequence). V was cut by 3 bases and J by 5 bases, with 12 bases left in between. Written as DNA, the CDR3 is TGTGCCAGCAGCTTGGGCAGGAGGGAAGATACGCAGTATTTT. This gives the protein CASSLGRREDTQYF.

In this sample, this clone turned up a few times. The V call is TRBV7-2, the J call TRBJ2-3; 11 bases line up with TRBD2. The CDR3 has 18 amino acids. V lost 8 bases and J lost 0; bases outside the gene matches: 13. Germline V gives CDR1 SGHTA, CDR2 FQGNSA. Here the CDR3 reads CASGDSGRAFTSTDTQYF. For the CDR3, the DNA is TGTGCCAGCGGGGATAGCGGGAGGGCCTTTACTAGCACAGATACGCAGTATTTT.

This clone was found once. The chain carries TRBV7-9 and TRBJ2-1, with 9 bases matching TRBD2. Germline V lookup: CDR1 SEHNR, CDR2 FQNEAQ (reference sequence). J lost 8 bases, V lost 0 bases, and 11 bases had no gene match. The CDR3 covers 17 residues. CDR3: CASSLASKGLAKDEQFF. CDR3 DNA: TGTGCCAGCAGCTTAGCGAGTAAGGGACTAGCTAAGGATGAGCAGTTCTTC.